The count of the clone carrying this TCR beta chain is one. Its target is not known. The germline gene is not matched at one end of the junction; a read error may be the cause. The data stem from a study of identifying expanded T cells in peripheral blood. Study-level points and caveats: Differentially abundant clones: around 1.2 between replicates, approximately 15 at around 14 days, around 19 at four. Clone count variance between approximately two-week samples rose with total template count.

TCRdb's copy holds only in-frame clones and misses some; the assay was immunoSEQ multiplex PCR. The data hold under 150,000 clones, with 75% to 90% observed a single time. Collection occurred without any documented infections or immune events in donors. The germline V gene has CDR1 PRHDT and CDR2 FYEKMQ (reference sequence). The CDR3 runs to 15 residues. Sequencing was carried out using blood. This sequence was found in a person aged 18 to 70 in good health. The gene calls are TRBV13 and TRBJ1-5; D not resolved. In DNA, the CDR3 is TGTGCCAGCAGCCTAGGGTCAGGTAGCAATCAGCCCCAGCATTTT. It specifies CASSLGSGSNQPQHF.